The rows below give T cell receptor beta chains drawn from one sample of a study of shared clonotypes between healthy human individuals. Produced via immunoSEQ multiplex PCR; TCRdb's table is partial and in-frame only. Among around 1,100,000 clones listed, 60% to 85% were seen once. The specimen was memory CD4+ T cells from PBMCs. These receptors were collected from a man younger than 35 in good health. Some clones in this sample may be carry-over from other donors' samples. The CDR3 runs from the conserved cysteine through the conserved F or W. The D gene is left open where the match is weak. Part of the rows lack a size; the others show once, few, many or a class for expanded clones.

- TRBJ1-3 17 - TRBV7-2 TGTGCCAGCAGCTCCCAACCCAGGGTCCTCGCTGGAAACACCATATATTTT CASSSQPRVLAGNTIYF
TRBD1 TRBJ1-2 14 few TRBV7-9 TGTGCCAGCAGCAACCGGGACAGGGGTGCTGGCTACACCTTC CASSNRDRGAGYTF
TRBD2 TRBJ2-7 17 - TRBV4-2 TGTGCCAGCAGCCTTACCGGGACTAGCGGGAGCCATTACGAGCAGTACTTC CASSLTGTSGSHYEQYF
- TRBJ2-1 14 - TRBV2 TGTGCCAGCACTTCCCGGGACCGCTACAATGAGCAGTTCTTC CASTSRDRYNEQFF
TRBD1 TRBJ2-3 16 - TRBV5-1 TGCGCCAGCAGCTTGGACGGACAGGGAGGAGGAGATACGCAGTATTTT CASSLDGQGGGDTQYF
TRBD2 TRBJ2-2 16 - TRBV5-1 TGCGCCAGCAGCTTGCGAGCTAGCGGGAACACCGGGGAGCTGTTTTTT CASSLRASGNTGELFF
- TRBJ2-7 13 - TRBV30 TGTGCCTGGAGAATGGGGAGTAGTACCGAGCAGTACTTC CAWRMGSSTEQYF
TRBD1 TRBJ1-4 15 - TRBV5-1 TGCGCCAGCAGCTTAACGGACAGGGCGGGTCAAAAACTGTTTTTT CASSLTDRAGQKLFF
- TRBJ1-1 13 - TRBV6-1 TGTGCCAGCCGCCGGGACGCTTTAACTGAAGCTTTCTTT CASRRDALTEAFF
TRBD1 TRBJ2-3 15 - TRBV6-6 TGTGCCAGCAGGACAGGGGGCGCAGGAACAGATACGCAGTATTTT CASRTGGAGTDTQYF
- TRBJ2-7 12 few TRBV29-1 TGCAGCGTTGCAGGGGGGGCGCGGGAGCAGTACTTC CSVAGGAREQYF
TRBD2 TRBJ2-3 15 - TRBV5-6 TGTGCCAGCACCCTCGGGAGGCCGTACACAGATACGCAGTATTTT CASTLGRPYTDTQYF
TRBD1 TRBJ1-2 15 - TRBV18 TGTGCCAGCTCAGCCGGACCGACAGGGAACTATGGCTACACCTTC CASSAGPTGNYGYTF
- TRBJ2-7 13 - TRBV27 TGTGCCAGCAGTTGGAGAGGGTCCTACGAGCAGTACTTC CASSWRGSYEQYF
TRBD2 TRBJ2-1 15 - TRBV7-3 TGTGCCAGCAGCTTAACGCGGGAGGACCACAATGAGCAGTTCTTC CASSLTREDHNEQFF
- TRBJ1-5 12 - TRBV28 TGTGCCACTAGAGGATCCAATCAGCCCCAGCATTTT CATRGSNQPQHF
TRBD2 TRBJ2-1 15 - TRBV6-1 TGTGCCAGCAGGGAAGCGGGAGGCTTATACAATGAGCAGTTCTTC CASREAGGLYNEQFF
- TRBJ1-1 14 - TRBV11-2 TGTGCCAGCAGCCGTCGGGGGGGATGGACTGAAGCTTTCTTT CASSRRGGWTEAFF
- TRBJ2-7 15 once TRBV19 TGTGCCAGTAGTATGAACCCGCTCTACCCCTACGAGCAGTACTTC CASSMNPLYPYEQYF
- TRBJ2-1 15 once TRBV19 TGTGCCAGTAGAAGAGACAGAACCTCCTACAATGAGCAGTTCTTC CASRRDRTSYNEQFF
TRBD2 TRBJ2-7 13 - TRBV11-2 TGTGCCAGCAGCGTGACTAGCGCAAGGGAGCAGTACTTC CASSVTSAREQYF
TRBD1 TRBJ1-2 12 - TRBV30 TGTGCCTGGCAGGCAGGGGGGGATGGCTACACCTTC CAWQAGGDGYTF
- TRBJ1-1 14 - TRBV2 TGTGCCAGCAGTGGACAGGTCATGAACACTGAAGCTTTCTTT CASSGQVMNTEAFF
- TRBJ1-2 14 - TRBV5-6 TGTGCCAGCAGCCGGGACGGCGTCAACTATGGCTACACCTTC CASSRDGVNYGYTF
- TRBJ1-1 14 few TRBV7-9 TGTGCCAGCAGCTTTTCGGGACTGAACACTGAAGCTTTCTTT CASSFSGLNTEAFF
- TRBJ2-3 13 few TRBV27 TGTGCCAGCAGTTTTTGGGGCGCAGATACGCAGTATTTT CASSFWGADTQYF
- TRBJ1-4 16 - TRBV13 TGTGCCAGCAGCTCCAGGGCGGCCTACCCCTATGAAAAACTGTTTTTT CASSSRAAYPYEKLFF
- TRBJ2-1 15 - TRBV5-1 TGCGCCAGCAGCTTGGCGTCGGCAACCTACAATGAGCAGTTCTTC CASSLASATYNEQFF
TRBD2 TRBJ2-1 15 few TRBV9 TGTGCCAGCAGCGTGGGACTAGCGGTCTACAATGAGCAGTTCTTC CASSVGLAVYNEQFF
- TRBJ2-3 15 once TRBV5-6 TGTGCCAGCAGCTGGAGGGACCGCGTCCCAGATACGCAGTATTTT CASSWRDRVPDTQYF
- TRBJ2-3 14 - TRBV6-6 TGTGCCAGCAGTTACTCGTTCGGTACAGATACGCAGTATTTT CASSYSFGTDTQYF
- TRBJ2-3 16 - TRBV7-9 TGTGCCAGCAGCCCAGCGGGCAGGCGGGGCACAGATACGCAGTATTTT CASSPAGRRGTDTQYF
- TRBJ2-3 12 - TRBV29-1 TGCAGCGTGCGGGGCCGCACAGATACGCAGTATTTT CSVRGRTDTQYF
- TRBJ2-1 14 - TRBV7-9 TGTGCCAGCAGCCCGATGGGGGCCTACAATGAGCAGTTCTTC CASSPMGAYNEQFF
- TRBJ2-1 17 - TRBV4-2 TGTGCCAGCAGCCAAGATCGTTTGGGGGACGGAGCGGCTGAGCAGTTCTTC CASSQDRLGDGAAEQFF
- TRBJ1-5 13 - TRBV18 TGTGCCAGCTCACCGAATCACGATCAGCCCCAGCATTTT CASSPNHDQPQHF
- TRBJ1-2 13 - TRBV18 TGTGCCAGCTCCCGCGACAGACCCGATGGCTACACCTTC CASSRDRPDGYTF
- TRBJ1-3 16 - TRBV11-2 TGTGCCAGCAGCTTAGTGGGTACCCCCTCTGGAAACACCATATATTTT CASSLVGTPSGNTIYF